This T cell receptor (beta chain) emerged from a study of cytomegalovirus exposure and HLA in healthy donors. Study summary: In a previous analysis, about 100 million unique TCR beta sequences were found from about 190 million T cells. General study points: Among TCR beta chains, those listed as cytomegalovirus-associated numbered approximately 150. Immune exposure information comprised only CMV serostatus. Segments of the TCR beta V type were, in most cases, productive about 87% or about 30% of the time in an earlier analysis.

With 60 Vbeta and 13 Jbeta primers, the PCR was carried out. Method: immunoSEQ multiplex PCR; TCRdb's copy keeps in-frame clones and lacks some. This sample contains tens of thousands of clones. The germline V gene encodes CDR1 SNHLY and CDR2 FYNNEI. The CDR3 totals 12 residues. V gave up 3 bases and J gave up 8 bases, with 8 bases separating them. Comment on this clone: Its antigen is not known.

Material: PBMCs. This receptor was identified in a woman in her sixties or seventies in good health and CMV-seronegative. V and J are TRBV2 and TRBJ1-5; possibly TRBD1 for D (5 bases). The CDR3 loop reads CASSEGLEPQHF. As DNA, the CDR3 is TGTGCCAGCAGTGAGGGGCTGGAGCCCCAGCATTTT.